There are many counts of the clone carrying this T cell receptor beta chain. Its antigen is unknown. Quantitative molecular-barcoded 5'-RACE generated the TCR beta libraries. Using its own MiXCR run on the 5' RACE reads, TCRdb lists one record per CDR3 protein. The sample has 100,000 to 150,000 distinct CDR3 sequences, roughly 8.8% seen once. The sample belongs to a study of CD8 T cells in ankylosing spondylitis. Study-level points and caveats: The authors reported significant enrichment of disease-linked clones in matched ankylosing spondylitis synovial fluid. Seemingly characteristic of ankylosing spondylitis blood was a TCR beta motif consisting of 7 or 8 highly homologous variants.

Trimming cost V 2 bases and J 7 bases; bases outside gene matches: 6. This CDR3 comprises 15 residues. Germline CDR1 reads MGHRA; CDR2 reads YSYEKL. This rearrangement joins TRBV4-1 to TRBJ2-7; 12 bases agree with TRBD2. The TCR comes from a male donor with ankylosing spondylitis or in good health (not recorded which). The sample comprised blood, either unsorted or a sorted T cell fraction (not recorded which). This chain's CDR3 is CASSQRLAGDGEQYF. In DNA form, the CDR3 reads TGCGCCAGCAGCCAACGACTAGCGGGAGATGGGGAGCAGTACTTC.